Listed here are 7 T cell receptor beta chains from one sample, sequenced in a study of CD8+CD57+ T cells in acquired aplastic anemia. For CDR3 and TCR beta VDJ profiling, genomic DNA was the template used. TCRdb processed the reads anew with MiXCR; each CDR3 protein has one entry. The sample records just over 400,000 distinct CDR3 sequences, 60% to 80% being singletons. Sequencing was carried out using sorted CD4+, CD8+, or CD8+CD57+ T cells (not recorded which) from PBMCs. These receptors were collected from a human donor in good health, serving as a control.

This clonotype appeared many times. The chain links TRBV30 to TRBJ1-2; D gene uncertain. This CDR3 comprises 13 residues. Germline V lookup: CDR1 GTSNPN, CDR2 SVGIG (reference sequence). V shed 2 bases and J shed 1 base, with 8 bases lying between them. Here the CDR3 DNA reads TGTGCCTGGAGTAACCCCTTTAACTATGGCTACACCTTC. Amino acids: CAWSNPFNYGYTF.

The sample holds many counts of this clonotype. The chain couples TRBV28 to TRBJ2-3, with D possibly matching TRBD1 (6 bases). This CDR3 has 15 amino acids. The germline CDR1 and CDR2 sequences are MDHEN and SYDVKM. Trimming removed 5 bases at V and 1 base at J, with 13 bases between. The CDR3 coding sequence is TGTGCCAGCAGTCCCCGGGCAGGGGGCACAGATACGCAGTATTTT. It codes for CASSPRAGGTDTQYF.

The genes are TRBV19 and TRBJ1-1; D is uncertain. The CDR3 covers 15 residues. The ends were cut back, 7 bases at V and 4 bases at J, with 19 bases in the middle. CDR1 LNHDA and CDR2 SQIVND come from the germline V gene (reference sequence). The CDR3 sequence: CASTPLEALGTEAFF. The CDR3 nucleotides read TGTGCCAGTACCCCACTAGAGGCCCTGGGCACTGAAGCTTTCTTT.

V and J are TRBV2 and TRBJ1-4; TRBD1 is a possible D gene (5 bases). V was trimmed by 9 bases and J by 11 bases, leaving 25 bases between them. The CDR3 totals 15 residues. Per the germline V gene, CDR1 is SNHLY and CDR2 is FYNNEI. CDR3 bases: TGTGCCAGTAGTACAATGGGGGTCGGCAGCGAGAAACTGTTTTTT. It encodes CASSTMGVGSEKLFF.

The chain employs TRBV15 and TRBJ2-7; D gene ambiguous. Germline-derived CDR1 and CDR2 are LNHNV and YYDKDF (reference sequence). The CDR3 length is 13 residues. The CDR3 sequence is CTTCSGRSEEQYF. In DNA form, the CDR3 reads TGTACTACCTGCAGTGGTAGGTCCGAGGAGCAGTACTTC.

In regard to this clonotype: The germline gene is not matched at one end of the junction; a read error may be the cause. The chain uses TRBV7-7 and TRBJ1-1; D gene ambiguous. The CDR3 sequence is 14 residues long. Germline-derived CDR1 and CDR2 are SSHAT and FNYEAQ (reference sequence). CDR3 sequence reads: CASSFSKVGRAVLF. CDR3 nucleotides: TGTGCTAGCAGCTTTTCAAAGGTCGGGAGAGCAGTTCTCTTT.

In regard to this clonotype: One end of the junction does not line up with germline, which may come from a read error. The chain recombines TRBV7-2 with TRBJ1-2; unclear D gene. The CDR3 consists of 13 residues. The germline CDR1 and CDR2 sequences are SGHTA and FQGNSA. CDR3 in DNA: TGTGCCAGCAGCTTAGCCTCGGTCGGTGGCTACACTTTC. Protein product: CASSLASVGGYTF.